This T cell receptor (beta chain) was identified during a study of T cell responses to AZD1222 COVID-19 vaccine (dated by TCRdb to the early 2020s). Context from the whole study: Because spike-specific TCR depth and breadth did not differ between the two schedules, AZD1222 recipients who got a second dose at roughly 4 weeks were pooled with those who got a second dose at roughly 12 weeks. A total of just over 230 trial participants underwent TCR sequencing, of whom about 200 received two doses of AZD1222 and about 26 received two doses of the MenACWY control vaccine. Trial participants were enrolled by age into subgroups of 18-55, 56-69 and 70-plus years, and approximately 150, 30 and 60 TCR-sequenced participants, respectively, were included in these subgroups. Results the study describes overall, beyond this receptor: CD4 TCRs associated with the vaccine covered the entire spike protein, and the dominant responses were in regions 160-218 and 743-854. Nearly half of unique spike-specific TCRs reportedly recognized epitopes outside regions mutated in the B.1.351 and B.1.1.7 variants. Because no day 14 peak-response samples were available, the repertoires could be characterized only after the peak T cell response. The 56-69-year group was small, and its depth increase did not reach significance, likely because of low power. Participants were mostly white British, with more females than males. The authors suggested clonal diversity may have been underestimated. After two AZD1222 doses, spike-specific TCR breadth and depth were significantly higher than at day 0 and than in MenACWY recipients. Conclusions about previously exposed vaccinees were limited because only 6 or 7 AZD1222 recipients were SARS-CoV-2 seropositive at baseline.

The germline V gene gives CDR1 as MDHEN and CDR2 as SYDVKM. Trimming leaves V shorter by 3 bases and J shorter by 5 bases, with the junction holding 11 bases beyond the gene matches. Including the terminal cysteine and phenylalanine, the CDR3 comprises 17 residues. Only the CDR3 region is kept as DNA, spanning 51 bases read in frame from base 1. The CDR3 regions of human TCRbeta chains were analyzed by immunosequencing. As for the original processing: Repertoire TCRs were matched against a reference library of SARS-CoV-2-specific TCRs generated with the MIRA antigen-specificity platform. Breadth was defined as the fraction of unique TCRs that were SARS-CoV-2-associated. Depth was defined as the fraction of total T cells that were SARS-CoV-2-associated. Using the MIRA data, every spike-specific TCR was mapped to the spike region that the TCR reacted to and assigned to either a CD4 or a CD8 class. Log10-transformed breadth and depth values were compared by one-way ANOVA with Sidak's multiple comparisons tests. The immuneACCESS repertoire file appears here via TCRdb, limited to in-frame rearrangements. These files lack a portion of the clones; in checked studies, under half of the deficit traces to unresolved V genes, and the cause of the others is not known. The D gene and trimming were derived from the DNA, and the V and J assignments and clone size from that table. The sample contains about 150,000 clones, about 91% of them found a single time. The top ten constitute 2% to 2.5% of the sample.

Reading the label with the study, this specimen's time point is: baseline before first vaccination. Vaccinee samples came from UK trials COV001 and COV002, including a single-blind randomized controlled phase 2/3 trial of AZD1222 (ChAdOx1 nCoV-19) in healthy adults. For TCRbeta chain sequencing, PBMC samples were collected from trial participants at day 0 and at day 28 after the second dose. Notes on this clone: The antigen it recognizes is unknown. Base quality data are lacking; no much larger clone is found one base away.

This TCR was recovered from an adult in good health. The chain is encoded by TRBV28 joined to TRBJ2-3; 10 middle bases align to TRBD2. The sequencing used peripheral blood, collected on day 0 of AZD1222 vaccination. The DNA sequence follows: TGTGCCAGCAGTTTCCCGACATCTAGCGGGAGTAAAGATACGCAGTATTTT. This encodes CASSFPTSSGSKDTQYF.